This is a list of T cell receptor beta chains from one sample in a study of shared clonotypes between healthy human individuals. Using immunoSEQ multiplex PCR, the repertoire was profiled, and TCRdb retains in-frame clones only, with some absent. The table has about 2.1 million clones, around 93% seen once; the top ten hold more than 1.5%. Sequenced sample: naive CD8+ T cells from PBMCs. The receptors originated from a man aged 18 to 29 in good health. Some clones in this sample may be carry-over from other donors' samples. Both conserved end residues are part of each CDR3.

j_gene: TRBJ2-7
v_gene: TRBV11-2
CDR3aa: CASSLPRALSYEQYF

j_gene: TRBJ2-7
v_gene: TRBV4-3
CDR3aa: CASSPRTSGRGEQYF

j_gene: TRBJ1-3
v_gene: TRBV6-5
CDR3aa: CASSYSGPGSGNTIYF

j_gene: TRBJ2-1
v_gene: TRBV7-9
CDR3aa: CASSPSWGRTYNEQFF

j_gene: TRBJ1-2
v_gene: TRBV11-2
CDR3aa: CASSLDLSDYGYTF

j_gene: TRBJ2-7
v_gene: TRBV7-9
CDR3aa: CASSSARSYEQYF

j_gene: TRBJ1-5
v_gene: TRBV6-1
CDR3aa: CANGQGARYQPQHF

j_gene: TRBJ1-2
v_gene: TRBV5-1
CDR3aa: CASSSSTGNYGYTF

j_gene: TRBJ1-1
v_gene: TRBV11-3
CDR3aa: CASSLLPNTEAFF

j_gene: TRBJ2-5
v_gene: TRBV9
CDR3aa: CASSGGRVQETQYF

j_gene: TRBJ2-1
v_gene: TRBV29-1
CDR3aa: CSVPIHEQFF

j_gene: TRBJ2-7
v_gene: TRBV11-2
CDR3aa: CASSFGTGSYEQYF

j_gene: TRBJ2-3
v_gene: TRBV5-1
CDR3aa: CASSKDRGLTDTQYF

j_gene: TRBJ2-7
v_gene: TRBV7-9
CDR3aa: CASSLSSRDEQYF

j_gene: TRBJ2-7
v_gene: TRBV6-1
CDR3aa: CASSEVSRGLASYEQYF

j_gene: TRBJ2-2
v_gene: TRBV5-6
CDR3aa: CASSLQLAGRTGELFF

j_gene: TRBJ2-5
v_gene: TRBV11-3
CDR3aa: CASSSTGEETQYF

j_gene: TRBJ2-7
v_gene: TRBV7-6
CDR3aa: CASSLERRPNYEQYF

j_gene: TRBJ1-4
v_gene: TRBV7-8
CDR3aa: CASSLSLARGQGEKLFF

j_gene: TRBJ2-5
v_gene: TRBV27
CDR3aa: CASGKPGLARETQYF

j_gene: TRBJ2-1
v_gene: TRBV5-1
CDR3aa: CASSLEAGGPYNEQFF

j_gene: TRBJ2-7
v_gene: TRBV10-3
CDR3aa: CAISKSGQANYEQYF

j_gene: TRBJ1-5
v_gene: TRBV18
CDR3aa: CASSPPGGGQPQHF

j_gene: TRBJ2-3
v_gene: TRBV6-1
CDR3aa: CASSEILAGHVYF

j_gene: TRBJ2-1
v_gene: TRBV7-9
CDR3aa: CASTSHRWADYNEQFF

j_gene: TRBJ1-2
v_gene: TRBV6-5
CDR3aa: CASSTDRANGYTF

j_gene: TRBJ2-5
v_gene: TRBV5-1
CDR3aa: CASSSSKPGQGSGTSGRRQETQYF

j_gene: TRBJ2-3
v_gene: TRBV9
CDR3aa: CASSNRGEADTQYF

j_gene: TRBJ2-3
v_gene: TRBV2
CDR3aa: CASNSGRSPDTQYF

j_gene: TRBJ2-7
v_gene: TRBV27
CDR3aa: CASSLSWDSPYEQYF

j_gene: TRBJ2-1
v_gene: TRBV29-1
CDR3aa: CSVGGGQGYNEQFF

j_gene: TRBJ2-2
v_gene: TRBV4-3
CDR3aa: CASSQGTGHTGELFF

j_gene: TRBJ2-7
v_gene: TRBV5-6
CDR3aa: CASSLAGSFYEQYF

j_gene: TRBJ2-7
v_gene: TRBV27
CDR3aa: CASSTRDSRYEQYF

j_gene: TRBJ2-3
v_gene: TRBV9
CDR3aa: CASSVSGLLTDTQYF

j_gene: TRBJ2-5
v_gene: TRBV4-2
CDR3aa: CASSQGSRGVGETQYF

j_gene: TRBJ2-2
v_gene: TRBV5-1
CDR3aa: CASSLAKNTGELFF

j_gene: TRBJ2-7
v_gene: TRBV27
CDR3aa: CASSPLAGGINEQYF

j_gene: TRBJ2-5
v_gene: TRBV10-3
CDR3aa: CAISESPGQGTKTQYF

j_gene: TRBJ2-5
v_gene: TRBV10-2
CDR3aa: CASIRTSGETQYF

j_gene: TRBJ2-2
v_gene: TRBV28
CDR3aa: CASSPMGGRNTGELFF

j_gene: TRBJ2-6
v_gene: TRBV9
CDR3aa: CASRLGTSGAVSGANVLTF

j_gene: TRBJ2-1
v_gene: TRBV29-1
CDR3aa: CSVEGLTSGLVNEQFF

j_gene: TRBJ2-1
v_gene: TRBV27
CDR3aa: CASRGGVSKFF

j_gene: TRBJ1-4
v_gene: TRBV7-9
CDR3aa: CASSSGHVNEKLFF

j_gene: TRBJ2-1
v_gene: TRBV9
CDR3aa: CASSVEQGLVYNEQFF